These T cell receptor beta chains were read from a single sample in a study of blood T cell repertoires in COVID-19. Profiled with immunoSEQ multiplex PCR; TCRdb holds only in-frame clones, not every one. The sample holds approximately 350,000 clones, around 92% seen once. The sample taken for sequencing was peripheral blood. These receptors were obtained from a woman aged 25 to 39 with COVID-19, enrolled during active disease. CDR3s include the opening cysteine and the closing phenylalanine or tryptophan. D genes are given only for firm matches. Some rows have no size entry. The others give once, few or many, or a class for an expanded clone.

CASSLDGRPGNQPQHF | TGTGCCAGCAGCTTAGATGGCCGCCCCGGCAATCAGCCCCAGCATTTT | - | TRBV7-8 | - | TRBJ1-5
CASSFDRGTDTQYF | TGTGCCAGCAGCTTCGACAGGGGCACAGATACGCAGTATTTT | - | TRBV7-2 | TRBD1 | TRBJ2-3
CASSIQRELDTQYF | TGTGCCAGTAGTATCCAGCGGGAGCTAGATACGCAGTATTTT | - | TRBV19 | TRBD2 | TRBJ2-3
CASSQVQGGTEAFF | TGTGCCAGCAGCCAAGTACAGGGGGGCACTGAAGCTTTCTTT | - | TRBV3-1/TRBV3-2 | TRBD1 | TRBJ1-1
CASSLTTGPEQPQHF | TGCGCCAGCAGCCTAACGACAGGGCCGGAACAGCCCCAGCATTTT | - | TRBV5-1 | TRBD1 | TRBJ1-5
CASSPRAGPNTGELFF | TGTGCTAGCAGCCCACGAGCAGGGCCTAACACCGGGGAGCTGTTTTTT | - | TRBV7-7 | - | TRBJ2-2
CASQDRRQETQYF | TGTGCCAGCCAGGACAGGCGCCAAGAGACCCAGTACTTC | - | TRBV7-9 | TRBD1 | TRBJ2-5
CASSIFLAGGYTEAFF | TGTGCCAGTAGTATTTTTCTTGCAGGGGGCTACACTGAAGCTTTCTTT | - | TRBV19 | TRBD1 | TRBJ1-1
CASSYVSGQETQYF | TGTGCCAGCAGTTACGTCTCAGGGCAAGAGACCCAGTACTTC | once | TRBV6-9 | - | TRBJ2-5
CASSLSPGRTGYGADTQYF | TGTGCCAGCAGTCTTAGTCCCGGCCGGACAGGGTATGGGGCAGATACGCAGTATTTT | - | TRBV7-2 | TRBD1 | TRBJ2-3
CASSPRYMKEEKLFF | TGCGCCAGCAGCCCCCGATACATGAAGGAGGAAAAACTGTTTTTT | - | TRBV5-1 | - | TRBJ1-4
CASSPSGTSFYEQFF | TGTGCCAGCAGTCCATCCGGGACTAGCTTCTATGAGCAGTTCTTC | - | TRBV27 | TRBD2 | TRBJ2-1
CASSPGGSIYNEQFF | TGCGCCAGCAGCCCAGGGGGCTCAATCTACAATGAGCAGTTCTTC | - | TRBV5-1 | TRBD1 | TRBJ2-1
CSASRGWGNTEAFF | TGCAGTGCTAGTCGGGGGTGGGGGAACACTGAAGCTTTCTTT | - | TRBV20-1 | - | TRBJ1-1
CSVQLPTDTQYF | TGCAGCGTTCAACTTCCCACAGATACGCAGTATTTT | - | TRBV29-1 | - | TRBJ2-3
CATIPDSRNEQFF | TGTGCCACCATTCCGGACAGTAGGAATGAGCAGTTCTTC | - | TRBV7-9 | - | TRBJ2-1
CASSPILQGRWDNSPLHF | TGTGCCAGCAGCCCCATACTACAGGGGCGGTGGGATAATTCACCCCTCCACTTT | - | TRBV11-2 | TRBD1 | TRBJ1-6
CASSLAFPGGAYEQYF | TGTGCCAGCAGCTTAGCGTTTCCCGGGGGGGCCTACGAGCAGTACTTC | - | TRBV7-2 | TRBD2 | TRBJ2-7
CASSDYSRAGGNEQFF | TGTGCCAGCAGCGACTATTCACGAGCGGGTGGTAATGAGCAGTTCTTC | - | TRBV9 | - | TRBJ2-1
CASRIWASPGGNEKLFF | TGCGCCAGCAGGATTTGGGCCTCGCCAGGGGGTAATGAAAAACTGTTTTTT | - | TRBV5-1 | TRBD1 | TRBJ1-4
CASSRGGTGELFF | TGCGCCAGCAGCCGCGGTGGGACCGGGGAGCTGTTTTTT | once | TRBV4-3 | - | TRBJ2-2
CASSLVTGEYSNQPQHF | TGTGCCAGCAGTTTGGTGACAGGGGAGTATAGCAATCAGCCCCAGCATTTT | - | TRBV28 | TRBD1 | TRBJ1-5
CASSAGRGRRGAGELFF | TGCGCCAGCAGCGCCGGTCGGGGGAGAAGGGGAGCCGGGGAGCTGTTTTTT | - | TRBV5-1 | - | TRBJ2-2
CASSLGDRENTGELFF | TGCGCCAGCAGCTTGGGGGACAGGGAGAACACCGGGGAGCTGTTTTTT | - | TRBV5-1 | TRBD1 | TRBJ2-2
CASSSRRRGEEKLFF | TGTGCCAGCAGTTCTCGGCGGAGGGGCGAAGAAAAACTGTTTTTT | - | TRBV28 | - | TRBJ1-4
CASSLTSSGWGTDTQYF | TGTGCCAGCAGCTTAACTTCTAGCGGGTGGGGCACAGATACGCAGTATTTT | once | TRBV7-2 | TRBD2 | TRBJ2-3
CASSLSTRHEKETQYF | TGTGCCAGCTCCCTCAGTACGAGACACGAAAAAGAGACCCAGTACTTC | - | TRBV18 | - | TRBJ2-5
CASSYTGTENYGYTF | TGCGCCAGCAGCTATACCGGGACAGAAAACTATGGCTACACCTTC | - | TRBV4-3 | TRBD1 | TRBJ1-2
CASSATSGYITGELFF | TGTGCCAGCAGCGCGACTAGCGGGTATATCACCGGGGAGCTGTTTTTT | - | TRBV13 | TRBD2 | TRBJ2-2
CASSVDGQPYLSGANVLTF | TGCGCCAGCAGCGTTGACGGACAGCCCTATCTCTCTGGGGCCAACGTCCTGACTTTC | - | TRBV5-1 | - | TRBJ2-6
CASSHAGELFF | TGTGCCAGCAGCCACGCCGGGGAGCTGTTTTTT | - | TRBV4-2 | - | TRBJ2-2
CASRPLGTGDTEAFF | TGTGCCAGCAGGCCCCTCGGGACAGGAGACACTGAAGCTTTCTTT | few | TRBV6-5 | TRBD1 | TRBJ1-1
CASSYSRGQETQYF | TGTGCCAGCAGTTACTCCAGGGGCCAAGAGACCCAGTACTTC | - | TRBV6-5 | - | TRBJ2-5
CASSLVPNWPHNNYGYTF | TGTGCCAGCAGCTTAGTCCCCAATTGGCCCCACAATAACTATGGCTACACCTTC | - | TRBV7-2 | - | TRBJ1-2
CASSLGRLRGTSDSHNEQFF | TGCGCCAGCAGCTTGGGTCGGTTACGCGGGACTAGCGATTCCCACAATGAGCAGTTCTTC | - | TRBV5-1 | TRBD2 | TRBJ2-1
CASTVGGLGGETQYF | TGTGCCAGCACAGTCGGGGGTTTAGGCGGCGAGACCCAGTACTTC | - | TRBV7-2 | - | TRBJ2-5
CASSLGSGGSLYEQYF | TGTGCCAGCAGCTTAGGATCGGGGGGGTCCCTTTACGAGCAGTACTTC | - | TRBV7-6 | TRBD2 | TRBJ2-7
CASSSVNYGYTF | TGTGCCAGCAGTTCGGTTAACTATGGCTACACCTTC | - | TRBV6-2/TRBV6-3 | - | TRBJ1-2
CASSPLSAGLPEKLFF | TGTGCCAGCAGCCCTTTGTCGGCAGGGCTACCTGAAAAACTGTTTTTT | - | TRBV7-9 | - | TRBJ1-4
CASIQASNTGELFF | TGTGCCAGCATACAGGCCTCGAACACCGGGGAGCTGTTTTTT | - | TRBV28 | - | TRBJ2-2
CASSPLYYRGGTEAFF | TGTGCCAGCAGTCCACTTTATTACAGGGGCGGCACTGAAGCTTTCTTT | - | TRBV27 | TRBD1 | TRBJ1-1
CSVRREGQPFYGYTF | TGCAGCGTCCGAAGAGAAGGACAGCCCTTCTATGGCTACACCTTC | - | TRBV29-1 | - | TRBJ1-2
CASSLPGLAGGGEQFF | TGTGCCAGCAGTTTACCCGGACTAGCGGGAGGAGGTGAGCAGTTCTTC | - | TRBV28 | TRBD2 | TRBJ2-1
CASSSRLAGLTGELFF | TGTGCCAGCAGCTCAAGGCTAGCGGGGTTGACCGGGGAGCTGTTTTTT | few | TRBV5-6 | TRBD2 | TRBJ2-2
CASSPAGQAWSPLHF | TGTGCCAGCAGTCCGGCGGGACAGGCATGGTCACCCCTCCACTTT | - | TRBV27 | TRBD1 | TRBJ1-6
CASSPPGTSGYNEQFF | TGCGCCAGCAGCCCTCCGGGGACTAGCGGGTACAATGAGCAGTTCTTC | - | TRBV5-1 | TRBD2 | TRBJ2-1